Described below is a single T cell receptor beta chain sequence and its context. Its antigen remains unidentified. The CDR3 runs to 14 residues. Germline CDR1 and CDR2: MNHNS and SASEGT. With 6 bases clipped from V and 5 bases from J, the junction kept 3 bases outside the gene matches. As the method for making TCR beta libraries, quantitative 5'-RACE with molecular barcodes was used. In TCRdb, the 5' RACE reads were re-called with MiXCR into one record per CDR3 protein. The data hold around 770,000 distinct CDR3 sequences, with roughly 10% observed a single time. This sample was included in a study of CD8 T cells in ankylosing spondylitis. Whole-study results and caveats: Fewer than 10 highly homologous variants formed a TCR beta motif that appeared characteristic of ankylosing spondylitis blood. In reactive arthritis synovial fluid and blood, some motif variants had been reported before.

This clonotype originated in a male donor with ankylosing spondylitis. The gene calls are TRBV6-1 and TRBJ1-6; 8 bases line up with TRBD1. Sequencing was carried out using blood, either unsorted or a sorted T cell fraction (not recorded which). The CDR3 protein is CASRAGGNNSPLHF. In nucleotides, the CDR3 is TGTGCCAGCAGAGCAGGGGGCAATAATTCACCCCTCCACTTT.